The 25 T cell receptor beta chains presented below share a single source sample, sequenced in a study of regulatory T cells in long-lasting Graves disease. Time point: persistent/refractory GD, antithyroid drugs over 5 years with positive TRAb. With RNA extracted from PBMCs as input, the TCR library was made. Construction of TCR beta libraries relied on iRepertoire HTBI primers and on Arm-PCR targeting CDR3 regions. TCRdb re-analysed the multiplex PCR reads in MiXCR, keeping a single row per CDR3 protein. Here the sample spans about 400,000 distinct CDR3 sequences, less than 25% being singletons. The material sequenced was peripheral blood mononuclear cells (PBMCs), taken when the disease was refractory, from a patient treated with antithyroid drugs. These receptors originate from a female donor with Graves disease.

This clonotype has a handful of counts. The rearrangement joins TRBV20-1 to TRBJ2-7; D unresolved. Per the germline V gene, CDR1 is DFQATT and CDR2 is SNEGSKA (reference sequence). The CDR3 length is 15 residues. Trimming took off 0 bases at V and 3 bases at J, with 15 bases between the two ends. CDR3: CSAREPRQPNYEQYF. In DNA form, the CDR3 reads TGCAGTGCTAGAGAGCCTAGGCAGCCCAACTACGAGCAGTACTTC.

J is TRBJ2-5 and V is TRBV28; 10 bases match TRBD2. Germline V gene lookup returns CDR1 MDHEN and CDR2 SYDVKM. The CDR3 consists of 17 residues. V was pared by 8 bases and J by 2 bases, with 14 bases of the junction left unmatched. The DNA for the CDR3 is TGTGCCAGCCAGGGGGGGCTAGCGGGAGAGCTGCAAGAGACCCAGTACTTC. Its translation is CASQGGLAGELQETQYF.

This clonotype showed up many times. V gene TRBV7-2 combines with J gene TRBJ1-1; TRBD1 agrees at 8 bases. V was pared by 3 bases and J by 5 bases, with 8 bases of the junction left unmatched. The CDR3 runs to 15 residues. Germline V gene lookup returns CDR1 SGHTA and CDR2 FQGNSA. The CDR3 nucleotides read TGTGCCAGCAGCTTTTACCTTGGACAGGGTACTGAAGCTTTCTTT. Translated: CASSFYLGQGTEAFF.

The chain joins TRBV9 to TRBJ2-3; D is ambiguous. The V gene lost 0 bases and the J gene lost 0 bases, with 8 bases spanning the gap. Germline V gene lookup returns CDR1 SGDLS and CDR2 YYNGEE. This CDR3 has 15 residues. CDR3 residues: CASSVVPASTDTQYF. CDR3 in DNA: TGTGCCAGCAGCGTAGTTCCGGCGAGCACAGATACGCAGTATTTT.

This clonotype showed up many times. The V gene is TRBV2, the J gene TRBJ2-7, with TRBD1 matching over 7 bases. The CDR3 loop spans 15 amino acids. Trimming took 3 bases from V and 4 from J; bases not matched to a gene: 9. CDR1 is SNHLY and CDR2 is FYNNEI in the germline V gene. The CDR3 DNA follows: TGTGCCAGCAGTGATCCCGGACAGGTGGCGTACGAGCAGTACTTC. Translation gives CASSDPGQVAYEQYF.

This clonotype was counted only a few times. The V call is TRBV10-2, the J call TRBJ1-2; 8 positions match TRBD1. The CDR3 consists of 17 residues. With 3 bases clipped from V and 6 bases from J, the junction kept 15 bases outside the gene matches. The V gene's germline CDR1 is WSHSY and CDR2 SAAADI. The CDR3 DNA sequence: TGCGCCAGCAGTGACGGACAGGGCCCGTCCTTCTCCCATGGCTACACCTTC. As protein: CASSDGQGPSFSHGYTF.

This clonotype appeared a few times. V usage is TRBV5-5 and J usage is TRBJ2-2; TRBD1 matches 9 bases. The CDR3 loop spans 16 amino acids. J lost 7 bases, V lost 1 base, and 8 bases had no gene match. Per germline, CDR1 SGHKS and CDR2 YYEKEE (reference sequence). The CDR3 region is CASSLLRTGEDGELFF. As DNA, the CDR3 is TGTGCCAGCAGCTTGCTTAGGACAGGGGAGGACGGGGAGCTGTTTTTT.

This clonotype has more than one count but fewer than ten. The chain employs TRBV20-1 and TRBJ2-7; 8 nucleotides line up with TRBD2. Germline CDR1 is DFQATT and CDR2 is SNEGSKA (reference sequence). J lost 5 bases, V lost 6 bases, and 15 bases had no gene match. The CDR3 is 15 residues long. The chain's CDR3 is CSAMNPTGGPDEQYF. As DNA, the CDR3 is TGCAGTGCGATGAATCCAACGGGAGGGCCCGACGAGCAGTACTTC.

A word on this clonotype: The junction and the germline gene differ at one end; a read error may be behind it. The CDR3 bases are TGTGCCGGCAGTCCCGATAGGGGCAGGGGGTCGGTAGAGACCCAGTGCTTC. Amino acids: CAGSPDRGRGSVETQCF. V usage is TRBV12-3 or TRBV12-4 and J usage is TRBJ2-1; TRBD1 agrees at 7 bases. The CDR3 has 17 residues.

This clonotype was counted between two and nine times. A much more abundant neighbour one base away suggests this may be a read error. The V call is TRBV11-2, the J call TRBJ1-2, with D perhaps matching TRBD1 (5 bases). The V end lost 8 bases, the J end lost 7 bases, and 20 bases lay between the germline ends. The CDR3 totals 14 residues. In germline, CDR1 is SGHAT, CDR2 FQNNGV. This CDR3 is CASGSGLRGGGYTF. The CDR3 DNA follows: TGTGCCAGCGGCTCCGGGCTAAGGGGCGGTGGCTACACCTTC.

This clonotype occurred a few times. The J gene is TRBJ1-3, the V gene TRBV18; 8 bases fit TRBD1. From germline, CDR1 is KGHSH and CDR2 LQKENI. After removal of 4 bases from V and 2 bases from J, the junction contained 7 bases not matched to a gene. The CDR3 runs 16 residues. The CDR3 loop reads CASSHTPTGAGNTIYF. CDR3 bases: TGTGCCAGCTCACACACTCCGACAGGGGCTGGAAACACCATATATTTT.

At least ten counts were recorded for this clonotype. This chain joins TRBV6-1 and TRBJ2-7, with D unresolved. V gave up 6 bases and J gave up 2 bases, with 14 bases separating them. The CDR3 extends over 14 amino acids. CDR1 MNHNS and CDR2 SASEGT come from the germline V gene. In DNA form, the CDR3 reads TGTGCCAGCAGGGCAGAACGGGCGGCCTACGAGCAGTACTTC. Translated, it gives CASRAERAAYEQYF.

This clonotype has more than one count but fewer than ten. This rearrangement joins TRBV12-3 or TRBV12-4 to TRBJ2-1, with a possible D match to TRBD1 (6 bases). CDR3 length: 15 residues. V gave up 5 bases and J gave up 5 bases, with 16 bases separating them. CDR3 in amino acids: CASSPQGRTDNEQFF. Written as DNA, the CDR3 is TGTGCCAGCAGTCCACAGGGACGAACGGACAATGAGCAGTTCTTC.

This chain joins TRBV10-3 and TRBJ2-7; 9 positions agree with TRBD2. Trimming at V came to 4 bases and at J to 2 bases, leaving 3 bases not matched to a gene. Germline assignment: CDR1 ENHRY and CDR2 SYGVKD. CDR3 length equals 14 residues. Here the CDR3 reads CAISGAGGTYEQYF. CDR3 DNA sequence: TGTGCCATCAGTGGAGCGGGAGGAACCTACGAGCAGTACTTC.

The chain carries TRBV7-9 and TRBJ2-2; D is unresolved. Germline V gene data show CDR1 as SEHNR and CDR2 as FQNEAQ (reference sequence). V was shortened by 5 bases and J by 7 bases, with 17 bases between the two germline ends. The CDR3 sequence is 15 residues long. CDR3 amino acids: CASSPPPWQDGELFF. DNA for the CDR3: TGTGCCAGCAGCCCCCCCCCCTGGCAGGACGGGGAGCTGTTTTTT.

This clonotype was counted many times. The rearrangement joins TRBV18 to TRBJ2-5; maybe TRBD1 (5 bases). CDR1 KGHSH and CDR2 LQKENI come from the germline V gene. V was clipped by 6 bases and J by 2 bases, with 13 bases between them. The CDR3 runs to 14 residues. CDR3 DNA sequence: TGTGCCAGCTCCCCGCCAGGGTTACAAGAGACCCAGTACTTC. This sequence encodes CASSPPGLQETQYF.

The chain joins TRBV5-1 to TRBJ2-7, with D uncertain. Germline V CDR1 and CDR2: SGHRS, YFSETQ. Trimming removed 2 bases at V and 7 bases at J, with 13 bases between. The CDR3 sequence is 13 residues long. The CDR3 sequence is CASSFVSMQEQYF. In DNA form, the CDR3 reads TGCGCCAGCAGCTTCGTTAGCATGCAGGAGCAGTACTTC.

This clonotype showed up just once. The chain has TRBV7-9 and TRBJ2-2; 10 bases match TRBD2. CDR1 and CDR2 (germline): SEHNR, FQNEAQ (reference sequence). The V and J ends lost 4 bases and 2 bases, in that order; junction bases with no gene match: 4. The CDR3 is made up of 16 amino acids. The CDR3 DNA reads TGTGCCAGCAGCTCTCGACTAGCGGGCAACACCGGGGAGCTGTTTTTT. Protein product: CASSSRLAGNTGELFF.

Notes on this clonotype: One base away lies a much larger clone, so this may be a sequencing read error. The chain carries TRBV30 and TRBJ1-1, with D unresolved. Germline CDR1 is GTSNPN and CDR2 is SVGIG (reference sequence). This CDR3 is built from 12 residues. The DNA for the CDR3 is TGTGCCTGGAGTGGTGGGCTAACTGAAGCTCTCTTT. This encodes CAWSGGLTEALF.

This clonotype was seen ten or more times. This chain uses TRBV6-5 with TRBJ1-1; a possible D gene is TRBD1 (5 bases). V lost 1 base to trimming and J lost 1 base, with 7 bases between them. The CDR3 sequence is 14 residues long. Per the germline V gene, CDR1 is MNHEY and CDR2 is SVGAGI. CDR3 sequence: CASSYLGQNTEAFF. CDR3 in DNA: TGTGCCAGCAGTTACTTAGGACAGAACACTGAAGCTTTCTTT.

Note on this clonotype: At one end the junction does not follow the germline gene, possibly because of a read error. This sequence joins TRBV4-3 and TRBJ1-3; 9 bases align to TRBD1. The CDR3 loop spans 17 amino acids. Germline lookup yields CDR1 LGHNA and CDR2 YSLEER. CDR3 coding DNA: TGCGCCAGCAGCAAAGATTCCGGGACAGGGTACGGAAACACCATATATTTT. This gives the protein CASSKDSGTGYGNTIYF.

The rearrangement joins TRBV20-1 to TRBJ1-1, with a tentative D call TRBD1 (6 bases). The CDR3 loop spans 13 amino acids. Germline-derived CDR1 and CDR2 are DFQATT and SNEGSKA (reference sequence). The germline V and J ends were trimmed by 2 bases and 10 bases, with 17 bases remaining between them. The CDR3 loop is CSARSGGTFRAFF. Here the CDR3 DNA reads TGCAGTGCTAGATCAGGCGGGACATTTAGAGCTTTCTTT.

There are a few counts of this clonotype. The chain combines TRBV15 with TRBJ2-2; 10 positions agree with TRBD2. Trimming cost V 0 bases and J 0 bases; bases outside gene matches: 1. CDR3 length: 17 residues. Germline V lookup: CDR1 LNHNV, CDR2 YYDKDF (reference sequence). The CDR3 protein is CATSRELAGTNTGELFF. The DNA for the CDR3 is TGTGCCACCAGCAGAGAACTAGCGGGGACGAACACCGGGGAGCTGTTTTTT.

The chain carries TRBV7-9 and TRBJ2-5, with D possibly being TRBD1 (6 bases). This CDR3 contains 13 residues. Trimming pared 3 bases from V and 8 bases from J, leaving 13 bases between. Per the germline V gene, CDR1 is SEHNR and CDR2 is FQNEAQ (reference sequence). Written as DNA, the CDR3 is TGTGCCAGCAGCTTCTTGGGGGCGTATACCCAGTACTTC. Translation gives CASSFLGAYTQYF.

This clonotype showed up many times. This chain links TRBV20-1 with TRBJ1-1; D remains unclear. Germline V gene sequence: CDR1 DFQATT, CDR2 SNEGSKA (reference sequence). V was trimmed by 6 bases and J by 6 bases, leaving 14 bases between them. The CDR3 is 12 amino acids. CDR3 residues: CSARGTEAEAFF. The CDR3 region has the DNA TGCAGTGCCCGAGGAACTGAGGCTGAAGCTTTCTTT.